Each of the 27 T cell receptor beta chains below was sequenced from the same sample in a study of T cells in narcolepsy (dated by TCRdb to the late 2010s). The library was built by means of the immunoSEQ multiplex PCR assay. TCRdb re-hosts the immuneACCESS table, in-frame sequences only. Its copies lack some clones; in the studies checked, an unresolved V gene accounts for under half of them, and the cause for the rest is not known. The sample records 21,000 or so clones, around 92% of which are singletons. The top ten hold roughly 0.99% of the sample. The sample was CD45RA- memory CD4+ T cells from PBMCs. Sample cell subset or site, as interpreted from the label and publication: memory T cells sorted ex vivo from peripheral blood. These receptors originate from a human donor with narcolepsy.

The chain joins TRBV11-3 to TRBJ2-1; 9 nucleotides align to TRBD2. The CDR3 is 15 amino acids. The germline V gene encodes CDR1 SGHNT and CDR2 YENEEA. The V and J ends lost 4 bases and 6 bases, in that order; junction bases with no gene match: 7. CDR3 DNA: TGTGCCAGCAGCTCCCTGGGACTAGCCTTCAATGAGCAGTTCTTC. This sequence encodes CASSSLGLAFNEQFF.

The genes are TRBV28 and TRBJ1-5, with D possibly TRBD1 on 5 matching bases. In germline, CDR1 is MDHEN, CDR2 SYDVKM. V was shortened by 2 bases and J by 5 bases, with 22 bases between the two germline ends. The CDR3 has 18 amino acids. The CDR3 region is CASSLNRWTPPVDQPQHF. DNA for the CDR3: TGTGCCAGCAGTTTAAACCGCTGGACACCTCCGGTAGATCAGCCCCAGCATTTT.

The rearrangement joins TRBV7-9 to TRBJ1-2; D gene uncertain. In germline, CDR1 is SEHNR, CDR2 FQNEAQ (reference sequence). V shed 2 bases and J shed 2 bases, with 9 bases lying between them. The CDR3 runs to 14 residues. Here the CDR3 reads CASSLFDGNYGYTF. CDR3 coding DNA: TGTGCCAGCAGCTTATTCGACGGAAACTATGGCTACACCTTC.

V usage is TRBV5-6 and J usage is TRBJ1-6, with TRBD1 matching 7 bases. CDR3 length equals 18 residues. The V segment lost 4 bases and the J segment 0 bases; nucleotides outside the gene matches: 10. The V gene's germline CDR1 is SGHDT and CDR2 YYEEEE. CDR3 in DNA: TGTGCCAGCAGCGTATCTCACAGGGGAATCTCCTATAATTCACCCCTCCACTTT. This gives the protein CASSVSHRGISYNSPLHF.

The chain combines TRBV5-4 with TRBJ1-2, with 7 bases aligning to TRBD1. The CDR3 runs to 14 residues. The germline V gene encodes CDR1 SGHNT and CDR2 YYREEE (reference sequence). Trimming removed 0 bases from V and 7 bases from J; junction bases left unmatched: 6. Here the CDR3 DNA reads TGTGCCAGCAGCTTGGCCGGGACAGAGGCTGGCTACACCTTC. This translates into CASSLAGTEAGYTF.

DNA of the CDR3: TGTGCCAGCTCACCCGGGCTAAGTGGTACTGAAGCTTTCTTT. It encodes CASSPGLSGTEAFF. The chain employs TRBV18 and TRBJ1-1; D is unresolved. The V end lost 3 bases, the J end lost 5 bases, and 13 bases lay between the germline ends. The CDR3 spans 14 residues. Germline values: CDR1 KGHSH, CDR2 LQKENI.

The chain couples TRBV20-1 to TRBJ2-7; no clear D gene. This CDR3 contains 11 residues. Per germline, CDR1 DFQATT and CDR2 SNEGSKA (reference sequence). Trimming cost V 6 bases and J 5 bases, with 11 bases left between them. The CDR3 nucleotides read TGCAGTGCCACCTTTTTGGACGAGCAGTACTTC. It translates to CSATFLDEQYF.

The chain has TRBV5-1 and TRBJ2-1, with 8 bases identical to TRBD1. CDR1 and CDR2 from the germline V gene are SGHRS and YFSETQ. Trimming cost V 4 bases and J 2 bases; bases outside gene matches: 5. This CDR3 region has 15 residues. The CDR3 DNA follows: TGCGCCAGCAGCATACAGGGGGTAGCCTACAATGAGCAGTTCTTC. It codes for CASSIQGVAYNEQFF. Together with reference TRBV5-1 and TRBJ2-1, the CDR3 gives the full variable domain: KAGVTQTPRYLIKTRGQQVTLSCSPISGHRSVSWYQQTPGQGLQFLFEYFSETQRNKGNFPGRFSGRQFSNSRSEMNVSTLELGDSALYLCASSIQGVAYNEQFFGPGTRLTVL.

This rearrangement joins TRBV7-9 to TRBJ2-7; 8 bases are shared with TRBD1. V was pared by 3 bases and J by 2 bases, with 3 bases of the junction left unmatched. This CDR3 spans 14 amino acids. Germline lookup yields CDR1 SEHNR and CDR2 FQNEAQ (reference sequence). CDR3 DNA: TGTGCCAGCAGCTTGGGACAGGTCGCCTACGAGCAGTACTTC. It encodes CASSLGQVAYEQYF.

J is TRBJ2-4 and V is TRBV5-1; D uncertain. The germline CDR1 and CDR2 sequences are SGHRS and YFSETQ. The CDR3 is made up of 16 amino acids. V was cut by 4 bases and J by 1 base, with 15 bases left in between. The CDR3, as DNA: TGCGCCAGCAGCCTAGATCCCCTAGGGGCCAAAAACATTCAGTACTTC. It codes for CASSLDPLGAKNIQYF.

The chain carries TRBV7-2 and TRBJ2-1; 7 nucleotides align to TRBD1. Germline values: CDR1 SGHTA, CDR2 FQGNSA. The CDR3 extends over 17 amino acids. The V segment lost 4 bases and the J segment 0 bases; nucleotides outside the gene matches: 9. CDR3 sequence: CASSSRLRDSSYNEQFF. Written as DNA, the CDR3 is TGTGCCAGCAGCTCCCGCCTCCGGGACAGCTCCTACAATGAGCAGTTCTTC.

V is TRBV28 and J is TRBJ2-5; 8 nucleotides agree with TRBD1. This CDR3 comprises 15 residues. The germline V gene encodes CDR1 MDHEN and CDR2 SYDVKM. V dropped 4 bases and J dropped 7; count of bases not matched to a gene: 11. CDR3 nucleotide sequence: TGTGCCAGCAGTTCGACAGGGGTAGGTTCTGGGACCCAGTACTTC. Encoded protein: CASSSTGVGSGTQYF.

The chain recombines TRBV21-1 with TRBJ1-5; the table assigns TRBD1, which was not confirmed against the DNA. TRBV21-1 has pseudogene status. CDR3 length equals 18 residues. CDR3 residues: CASSSPADRGRGNQPQHF. CDR3 nucleotide sequence: TGTGCCAGCAGCTCACCGGCAGACAGGGGGCGGGGTAATCAGCCCCAGCATTTT.

This chain joins TRBV7-9 and TRBJ1-1, with D unclear. CDR1 and CDR2 (germline): SEHNR, FQNEAQ (reference sequence). The V end lost 3 bases, the J end lost 6 bases, and 11 bases lay between the germline ends. The CDR3 spans 13 residues. CDR3: CASSFNGVAEAFF. The CDR3 nucleotides read TGTGCCAGCAGCTTTAACGGGGTCGCTGAAGCTTTCTTT.

The V call is TRBV29-1, the J call TRBJ1-1; D remains unclear. Germline CDR1 is SQVTM and CDR2 is ANQGSEA. Trimming pared 0 bases from V and 0 bases from J, leaving 11 bases between. The CDR3 runs to 15 residues. CDR3 DNA sequence: TGCAGCGTTGAAGATCGTAAGGGAATGAACACTGAAGCTTTCTTT. It translates to CSVEDRKGMNTEAFF.

This clone was counted once. V is TRBV6-5 and J is TRBJ1-5; unclear D gene. Trimming took 6 bases from V and 2 from J, leaving 8 bases between them. Looked up from germline, CDR1 is MNHEY and CDR2 is SVGAGI. The CDR3 runs to 13 residues. CDR3 nucleotide sequence: TGTGCCAGCAGCCGGGAGGGCAATCAGCCCCAGCATTTT. This gives the protein CASSREGNQPQHF.

The chain links TRBV6-4 to TRBJ1-3; D remains ambiguous. CDR1 is MRHNA and CDR2 is SNTAGT in the germline V gene. V was pared by 7 bases and J by 4 bases, with 14 bases between. The CDR3 length is 14 residues. The CDR3 protein is CASTRKREGNTIYF. CDR3 nucleotides: TGTGCCAGCACCCGGAAGAGGGAAGGAAACACCATATATTTT.

V and J are TRBV5-1 and TRBJ2-5; tentative D call: TRBD2 (5 bases). The V and J ends lost 4 bases and 1 base respectively, with 17 bases between them. This CDR3 has 16 residues. Germline V gene sequence: CDR1 SGHRS, CDR2 YFSETQ. CDR3 loop: CASSQNPGIGQETQYF. In nucleotides, the CDR3 is TGCGCCAGCAGCCAGAATCCGGGAATCGGCCAAGAGACCCAGTACTTC. The whole variable domain, remainder taken from reference TRBV5-1 and TRBJ2-5, is KAGVTQTPRYLIKTRGQQVTLSCSPISGHRSVSWYQQTPGQGLQFLFEYFSETQRNKGNFPGRFSGRQFSNSRSEMNVSTLELGDSALYLCASSQNPGIGQETQYFGPGTRLLVL.

The chain carries TRBV6-5 and TRBJ2-2, with D uncertain. This CDR3 region has 13 residues. Trimming shortened V by 5 bases and J by 5 bases, and 9 bases separated the two germline ends. Per the germline V gene, CDR1 is MNHEY and CDR2 is SVGAGI. The CDR3 nucleotides read TGTGCCAGCAGTGTGGAACCTACCGGGGAGCTGTTTTTT. Amino acid sequence: CASSVEPTGELFF.

The rearrangement joins TRBV30 to TRBJ2-5; 14 bases are a match to TRBD2. CDR1 GTSNPN and CDR2 SVGIG come from the germline V gene (reference sequence). The CDR3 extends over 18 amino acids. V dropped 0 bases and J dropped 4; count of bases not matched to a gene: 10. The CDR3 region has the DNA TGTGCCTGGAGTGTTTTTGGGACTAGCGGGAGTTCGTTAGAGACCCAGTACTTC. Its protein product is CAWSVFGTSGSSLETQYF.

This clone is a singleton in its sample. The chain is built from TRBV7-9 and TRBJ1-2; D gene ambiguous. Germline V gives CDR1 SEHNR, CDR2 FQNEAQ (reference sequence). V lost 4 bases and J 0 bases, leaving 12 bases between the germline ends. The CDR3 contains 15 residues. This CDR3 is CASSSFRASNYGYTF. The DNA of the CDR3 is TGTGCCAGCAGCTCCTTCCGGGCCTCTAACTATGGCTACACCTTC.

This chain uses TRBV4-2 with TRBJ2-3; possibly TRBD1 for D (6 bases). The germline V gene encodes CDR1 LGHNA and CDR2 YNFKEQ. This CDR3 spans 15 amino acids. V dropped 4 bases and J dropped 4 bases, with 15 bases sitting between them. The CDR3 DNA reads TGTGCCAGCAGCCTAGAGGGCCAGGGGTCAGATACGCAGTATTTT. It encodes CASSLEGQGSDTQYF.

The genes are TRBV6-5 and TRBJ1-2, with 7 nucleotides matching TRBD1. Germline-derived CDR1 and CDR2 are MNHEY and SVGAGI. This CDR3 comprises 15 residues. V lost 2 bases to trimming and J lost 0 bases; unmatched junction nucleotides: 3. CDR3 amino acids: CASSYLGTANYGYTF. The CDR3 DNA follows: TGTGCCAGCAGTTACCTCGGGACAGCTAACTATGGCTACACCTTC.

V usage is TRBV2 and J usage is TRBJ1-1, with TRBD1 matching over 7 bases. The CDR3 totals 13 residues. V gave up 4 bases and J gave up 7 bases; unmatched junction bases: 6. Germline CDR1 is SNHLY and CDR2 is FYNNEI. In nucleotides, the CDR3 is TGTGCCAGCAGTGCCCGGGACAGCGGTGAAGCTTTCTTT. This translates into CASSARDSGEAFF.

The chain combines TRBV7-6 with TRBJ2-5, with a weak D call TRBD2 (6 bases). Germline CDR1 SGHVS, CDR2 FNYEAQ. The CDR3 is 18 residues long. V lost 2 bases, J lost 4 bases, and 23 bases lay in between. In nucleotides, the CDR3 is TGTGCCAGCAGCTTACCGATGGGACTCCCCGAGAAGGGAGAGACCCAGTACTTC. Translating gives CASSLPMGLPEKGETQYF.

This clone was detected only once. This chain uses TRBV5-1 with TRBJ2-1; weak D call: TRBD1 (6 bases). V was clipped by 0 bases and J by 4 bases, with 8 bases between them. The germline CDR1 and CDR2 sequences are SGHRS and YFSETQ. CDR3 length: 14 amino acids. The CDR3 sequence is CASSLGQEYNEQFF. The CDR3 nucleotides are TGCGCCAGCAGCTTGGGACAGGAATACAATGAGCAGTTCTTC.

With respect to this clone: Sequence at one end of the junction differs from germline and may be a read error. This chain links TRBV6-1 with TRBJ1-1; unclear D gene. This CDR3 contains 13 residues. Germline CDR1 reads MNHNS; CDR2 reads SASEGT. For the CDR3, the DNA is TGTACCAGCAGTTCCTTCCTTGGGACTGAAGCTTTCTTT. Translated: CTSSSFLGTEAFF.